The clone carrying this T cell receptor (beta chain) turned up a few times. Each cDNA molecule in the library carried unique molecular identifiers. Original processing methods: A typical sample had roughly 96,000 TCRs, with roughly 23,224 to 690,600 overall. TCRdb re-derived calls from the RACE reads in MiXCR, one entry per CDR3 protein. TCRdb, not the authors, supplied the V and J calls. The sample consists of over 150,000 distinct CDR3 sequences, around a quarter of them appearing once. Time point denoted: patch test 3, about 24 weeks after DPC sensitization. The treatment here: therapeutic diphenylcyclopropenone sensitization with weekly scalp DPC. These data come from a study of human T cells and chemical hapten exposure. This CDR3 spans 14 amino acids. Trimming removed 0 bases at V and 4 bases at J, with 7 bases between. CDR1 is MNHEY and CDR2 is SVGEGT in the germline V gene.

The chain recombines TRBV6-2 or TRBV6-3 with TRBJ1-5; D is undetermined. The sequence came from a woman aged 18-29 years with alopecia areata. Some clones in this sample may be carry-over from other donors' samples. The sample in question was whole blood, obtained in connection with sensitization to the hapten diphenylcyclopropenone (DPC). CDR3 sequence reads: CASSYSRYNQPQHF. In nucleotides, the CDR3 is TGTGCCAGCAGTTACTCGCGGTATAATCAGCCCCAGCATTTT.